The following is a TCR beta chain sequence with its context. Germline V gives CDR1 LGHDT, CDR2 YNNKEL (reference sequence). The CDR3 is 15 amino acids. The V and J ends lost 1 base and 2 bases, in that order; junction bases with no gene match: 4. Original processing methods: Estimation of nucleated cell counts was performed using reference gene primer amplification. Libraries were prepared by immunoSEQ multiplex PCR; TCRdb keeps only in-frame clonotypes and omits some of them. The V and J calls and the clone size are those of that table, but D and trimming were determined from the DNA. The repertoire has approximately 250,000 clones, around 86% of them found once; the top ten carry approximately 8.2%. The source of the sample is a study of blood T cell repertoires in COVID-19. About the research overall: Donors in the United States, Italy and Spain gave samples during acute or convalescent COVID-19. In each case, the material was cDNA or gDNA derived from T cells, B-cell-depleted T cells, or PBMCs.

Sequenced input: peripheral blood. The chain carries TRBV3-1 (or the pseudogene TRBV3-2) and TRBJ2-7; 8 bases are shared with TRBD1. This receptor was taken from a man aged 35-49 years with active or convalescent COVID-19. In DNA form, the CDR3 reads TGTGCCAGCAGCCAAGGCACAGGGGGAGCCTACGAGCAGTACTTC. This sequence encodes CASSQGTGGAYEQYF.